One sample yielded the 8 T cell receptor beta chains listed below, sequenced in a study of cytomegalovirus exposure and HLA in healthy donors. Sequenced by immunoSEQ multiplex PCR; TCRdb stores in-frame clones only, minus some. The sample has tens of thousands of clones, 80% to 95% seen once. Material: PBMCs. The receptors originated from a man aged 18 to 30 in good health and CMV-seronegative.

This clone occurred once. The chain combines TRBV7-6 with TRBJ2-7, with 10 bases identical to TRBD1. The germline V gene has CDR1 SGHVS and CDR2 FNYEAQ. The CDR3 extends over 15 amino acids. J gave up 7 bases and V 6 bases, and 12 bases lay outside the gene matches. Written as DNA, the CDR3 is TGTGCCAGCAGTTATAGACAGGGGGCATCGAGAGAGCAGTACTTC. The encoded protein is CASSYRQGASREQYF.

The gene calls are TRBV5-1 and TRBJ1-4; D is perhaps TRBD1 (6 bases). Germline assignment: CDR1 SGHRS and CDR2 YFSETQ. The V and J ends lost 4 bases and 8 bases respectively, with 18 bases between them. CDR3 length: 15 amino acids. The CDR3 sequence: CASSPEQGRGEKLFF. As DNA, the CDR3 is TGCGCCAGCAGCCCGGAACAGGGACGAGGGGAAAAACTGTTTTTT.

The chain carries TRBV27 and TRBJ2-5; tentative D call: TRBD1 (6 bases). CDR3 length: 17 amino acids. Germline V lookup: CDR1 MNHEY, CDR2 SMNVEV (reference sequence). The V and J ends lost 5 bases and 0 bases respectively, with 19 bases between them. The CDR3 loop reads CASSTYPTGWDQETQYF. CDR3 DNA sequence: TGTGCCAGCAGTACCTATCCTACAGGGTGGGACCAAGAGACCCAGTACTTC.

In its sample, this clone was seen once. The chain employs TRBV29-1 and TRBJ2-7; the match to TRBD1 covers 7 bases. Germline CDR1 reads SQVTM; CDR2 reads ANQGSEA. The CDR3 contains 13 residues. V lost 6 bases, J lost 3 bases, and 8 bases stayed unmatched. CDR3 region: CSVSTGEYYEQYF. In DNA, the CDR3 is TGCAGCGTGTCAACAGGGGAATACTACGAGCAGTACTTC.

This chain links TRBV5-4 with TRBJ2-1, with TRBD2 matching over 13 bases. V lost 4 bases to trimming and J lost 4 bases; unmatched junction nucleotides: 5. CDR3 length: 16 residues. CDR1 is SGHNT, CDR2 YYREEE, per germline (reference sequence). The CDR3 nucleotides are TGTGCCAGCAGCCCCCTACTAGCGGGAGGGTACAATGAGCAGTTCTTC. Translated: CASSPLLAGGYNEQFF.

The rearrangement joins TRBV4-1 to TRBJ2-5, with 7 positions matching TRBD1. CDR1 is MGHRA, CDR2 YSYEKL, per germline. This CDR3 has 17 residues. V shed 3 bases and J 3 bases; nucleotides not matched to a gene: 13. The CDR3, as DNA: TGCGCCAGCAGCCATAAACCGGGGACAGTTATGGAAGAGACCCAGTACTTC. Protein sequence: CASSHKPGTVMEETQYF.

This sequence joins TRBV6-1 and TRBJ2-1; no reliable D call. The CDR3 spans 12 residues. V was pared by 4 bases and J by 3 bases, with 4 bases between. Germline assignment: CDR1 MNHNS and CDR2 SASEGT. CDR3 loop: CASSGDYNEQFF. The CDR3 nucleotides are TGTGCCAGCAGTGGAGACTACAATGAGCAGTTCTTC.

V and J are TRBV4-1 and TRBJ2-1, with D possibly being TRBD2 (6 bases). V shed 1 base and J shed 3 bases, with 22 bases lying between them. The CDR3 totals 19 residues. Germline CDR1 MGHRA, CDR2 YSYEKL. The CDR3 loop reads CASSQAGGAVGSGYNEQFF. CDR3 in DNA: TGCGCCAGCAGCCAAGCCGGTGGGGCCGTTGGTAGCGGCTACAATGAGCAGTTCTTC.